The 19 T cell receptor beta chains given below trace back to one sample, sequenced in a study of Graves' ophthalmopathy and Graves' hyperthyroidism. RNA transcripts yielded amplified TCR beta CDR3 regions. Second-round multiplex PCR came after a first-round RT-PCR that employed HTBI primers. One entry per CDR3 protein, called by TCRdb with MiXCR from the multiplex PCR reads. Here the sample spans over a million distinct CDR3 sequences, about 38% being singletons. The source material was peripheral blood or thyroid tissue (not recorded which). These receptors all come from an adult man with Graves' hyperthyroidism.

V is TRBV7-9 and J is TRBJ2-7; 8 bases agree with TRBD1. Germline CDR1 SEHNR, CDR2 FQNEAQ (reference sequence). The CDR3 runs to 15 residues. V gave up 1 base and J gave up 5 bases; unmatched junction bases: 7. CDR3 nucleotides: TGTGCCAGCAGCTTAGGCCCCCAGGGGGCCAACGAGCAGTACTTC. This gives the protein CASSLGPQGANEQYF.

This clonotype was counted many times. The chain links TRBV19 to TRBJ2-7, with 7 bases identical to TRBD1. Trimming cost V 6 bases and J 2 bases; bases outside gene matches: 4. Germline V gives CDR1 LNHDA, CDR2 SQIVND (reference sequence). CDR3 length: 13 amino acids. The CDR3 here is CASRAGTAYEQYF. The CDR3 nucleotides are TGTGCCAGTAGAGCAGGGACAGCCTACGAGCAGTACTTC.

This clonotype occurred many times. The rearrangement links TRBV5-1 to TRBJ2-7, with 7 bases matching TRBD1. CDR1 is SGHRS and CDR2 is YFSETQ in the germline V gene. This CDR3 is 17 amino acids long. After removal of 4 bases from V and 6 bases from J, the junction contained 19 bases not matched to a gene. In DNA form, the CDR3 reads TGCGCCAGCAGCGGCGGGCAGGGGGTTTCCCTTTCCCGCGAGCAGTACTTC. This sequence encodes CASSGGQGVSLSREQYF.

CDR3 sequence: CAVGLVGGEVQYF. The DNA of the CDR3 is TGTGCCGTCGGCTTAGTGGGAGGGGAGGTGCAGTACTTC. The chain carries TRBV7-2 and TRBJ2-7; 7 nucleotides align to TRBD2. The germline CDR1 and CDR2 sequences are SGHTA and FQGNSA. With 11 bases clipped from V and 9 bases from J, the junction kept 16 bases outside the gene matches. The CDR3 runs to 13 residues.

In this sample, this clonotype turned up many times. The chain couples TRBV20-1 to TRBJ2-7, with TRBD2 matching 9 bases. Germline CDR1 reads DFQATT; CDR2 reads SNEGSKA (reference sequence). V shed 5 bases and J 5 bases; nucleotides not matched to a gene: 7. The CDR3 covers 13 residues. The CDR3 loop reads CSAPGTSNDEQYF. CDR3 DNA: TGCAGTGCTCCCGGGACTAGCAATGACGAGCAGTACTTC.

CDR3 sequence: CATTPGQGYGYTF. In nucleotides, the CDR3 is TGTGCCACTACCCCAGGACAGGGCTATGGCTACACCTTC. The chain joins TRBV10-3 to TRBJ1-2; the match to TRBD1 covers 8 bases. The CDR3 consists of 13 residues. Germline CDR1 reads ENHRY; CDR2 reads SYGVKD. J gave up 4 bases and V 10 bases, and 8 bases lay outside the gene matches.

At least ten counts were recorded for this clonotype. This chain links TRBV6-4 with TRBJ1-3; D uncertain. The germline V gene has CDR1 MRHNA and CDR2 SNTAGT. V dropped 3 bases and J dropped 3 bases, with 0 bases sitting between them. The CDR3 runs 11 residues. Written as DNA, the CDR3 is TGTGCCAGCAGTGATGGAAACACCATATATTTT. The encoded protein is CASSDGNTIYF.

This chain joins TRBV6-5 and TRBJ2-7; a weak D match, TRBD1 (6 bases). V was shortened by 0 bases and J by 3 bases, with 9 bases between the two germline ends. The germline CDR1 and CDR2 sequences are MNHEY and SVGAGI. CDR3 length: 14 amino acids. The CDR3 here is CASSYSQGGYEQYF. DNA for the CDR3: TGTGCCAGCAGTTACTCACAGGGCGGCTACGAGCAGTACTTC.

The V and J genes are TRBV20-1 and TRBJ1-1, with D hard to call. This CDR3 is 14 amino acids long. From germline, CDR1 is DFQATT and CDR2 SNEGSKA (reference sequence). V was shortened by 6 bases and J by 3 bases, with 17 bases between the two germline ends. The CDR3 DNA reads TGCAGTGCCGAGAGGGAACTGGGTGACACTGAAGCTTTCTTT. As protein: CSAERELGDTEAFF.

V and J are TRBV11-2 and TRBJ2-3; no definite D call. This CDR3 contains 15 residues. Trimming shortened V by 0 bases and J by 2 bases, and 9 bases separated the two germline ends. The germline V gene encodes CDR1 SGHAT and CDR2 FQNNGV. CDR3 sequence (DNA): TGTGCCAGCAGCTTAGACTTATCATACACAGATACGCAGTATTTT. The encoded protein is CASSLDLSYTDTQYF.

Only a few counts were recorded for this clonotype. This chain uses TRBV12-3 or TRBV12-4 with TRBJ1-5, with D perhaps matching TRBD1 (6 bases). V lost 2 bases, J lost 5 bases, and 13 bases lay in between. The CDR3 length is 15 residues. CDR3 sequence (DNA): TGTGCCAGCAGTTTATCCAGGGGCAGGGATCAGCCCCAGCATTTT. This sequence encodes CASSLSRGRDQPQHF.

On this clonotype itself: Compared with germline, one end of the junction differs, possibly owing to a read error. The rearrangement joins TRBV6-5 to TRBJ1-4; 7 bases map to TRBD1. This CDR3 region has 15 residues. CDR1 and CDR2 from the germline V gene are MNHEY and SVGAGI. CDR3: CASSEDRAGGEKLFF. The CDR3 DNA follows: TGCGCCAGCAGTGAAGACAGGGCGGGAGGTGAAAAACTGTTTTTT.

This clonotype has ten or more counts. V is TRBV5-1 and J is TRBJ2-7, with unresolved D. The CDR3 sequence is 14 residues long. Per germline, CDR1 SGHRS and CDR2 YFSETQ. With 6 bases removed from V and 2 bases from J, the gap between germline ends came to 15 bases. The CDR3 region is CASTGFNDTYEQYF. DNA for the CDR3: TGCGCCAGCACTGGGTTTAACGATACCTACGAGCAGTACTTC. Full variable domain (outside the CDR3, taken from reference TRBV5-1 and TRBJ2-7): KAGVTQTPRYLIKTRGQQVTLSCSPISGHRSVSWYQQTPGQGLQFLFEYFSETQRNKGNFPGRFSGRQFSNSRSEMNVSTLELGDSALYLCASTGFNDTYEQYFGPGTRLTVT.

This clonotype was seen at least ten times. The genes are TRBV10-3 and TRBJ2-7; D is perhaps TRBD2 (6 bases). Deletions cut 6 bases from V and 5 bases from J, with 14 bases between. The germline V gene has CDR1 ENHRY and CDR2 SYGVKD. The CDR3 is made up of 13 amino acids. This CDR3 is CAIRGEVSNEQYF. CDR3 DNA: TGTGCCATCAGGGGGGAGGTCAGCAACGAGCAGTACTTC.

This clonotype was seen repeatedly, ten times or more. The rearrangement links TRBV7-9 to TRBJ1-6, with a tentative D call TRBD1 (5 bases). CDR3 length: 16 amino acids. Trimming stripped 5 bases from V and 7 bases from J, with 18 bases between. Germline V gene lookup returns CDR1 SEHNR and CDR2 FQNEAQ (reference sequence). CDR3 protein: CASSQQKRGPNSPLHF. The DNA for the CDR3 is TGTGCCAGCAGCCAACAGAAACGGGGCCCGAATTCACCCCTCCACTTT.

V gene TRBV9 combines with J gene TRBJ1-5, with no clear D. The CDR3 has 14 residues. V was clipped by 0 bases and J by 11 bases, with 15 bases between them. Germline lookup yields CDR1 SGDLS and CDR2 YYNGEE. The DNA of the CDR3 is TGTGCCAGCAGCGTAGGCAGCGCTCAAGAGACCCAGCATTTT. The encoded protein is CASSVGSAQETQHF.

The chain couples TRBV7-9 to TRBJ2-7, with D possibly TRBD1 on 6 matching bases. Looked up from germline, CDR1 is SEHNR and CDR2 is FQNEAQ (reference sequence). The CDR3 spans 15 residues. Trimming cost V 5 bases and J 6 bases, with 20 bases left between them. The CDR3 region has the DNA TGTGCCAGCAGCGGAGAGTCACAGGGAGTGTTCGAGCAGTACTTC. It translates to CASSGESQGVFEQYF.

The sample holds one count of this clonotype. A much bigger clone sits one base away, suggesting this may be a read error. The chain is built from TRBV11-2 and TRBJ2-7; TRBD1 is a possible D gene (5 bases). The CDR3 has 13 residues. CDR1 and CDR2 from the germline V gene are SGHAT and FQNNGV. The CDR3 nucleotides read TGTGCCAGCAGCAAAGGACAAGCGCAAGAGCAGTGCTTC. Its protein product is CASSKGQAQEQCF.

This clonotype was seen only a few times. It is unclear where the CDR3 begins or ends on the DNA, so no DNA is shown, and the CDR3 is as TCRdb lists it. The genes are TRBV25-1 and TRBJ1-1; whether TRBD1, the table's D call, matches the DNA was not checked. The CDR3 contains 20 residues when both ends are counted. Germline-derived CDR1 and CDR2 are MGHDK and SYGVNS. The chain's CDR3 is CASSIYLCSVAGQGYTEAFF.